The clone carrying this TCR beta chain has ten or more counts. What it recognizes is unknown. CDR1 and CDR2 from the germline V gene are ENHRY and SYGVKD. The CDR3 totals 18 residues. With 2 bases clipped from V and 1 base from J, the junction kept 11 bases outside the gene matches. The data stem from a study of T cells in Graves' hyperthyroidism and ophthalmopathy. Study-wide results and caveats: Most clonotypes expanded in the thyroid (above 0.001) were also present in blood.

RNA transcripts yielded amplified TCR beta CDR3 regions. The primer set for the first-round RT-PCR of the TCR CDR3 was HTBI. TCRdb re-called the multiplex PCR reads with MiXCR, one entry per CDR3 protein. Here the sample spans 450,000 to 600,000 distinct CDR3 sequences, around 13% being singletons. Stable disease denoted Graves' hyperthyroidism without ophthalmopathy progression within 18 months. Diagnosis of hyperthyroidism was new in patients aged 18 to 65, and its duration was under 2 months. Investigators excluded patients with uncontrolled infection, other autoimmune disease, pregnancy or lactation.

The sequenced sample was blood. V and J are TRBV10-3 and TRBJ2-7; 10 positions agree with TRBD2. This clonotype was sampled from a middle-aged woman with Graves' hyperthyroidism. The CDR3 loop is CAISEIELAGVASYEQYF. CDR3 nucleotides: TGTGCCATCAGTGAGATTGAGCTAGCGGGAGTAGCGTCCTACGAGCAGTACTTC.